These T cell receptor beta chains were read from a single sample in a study of siplizumab effects on memory and regulatory T cells. TCRdb's table, derived via immunoSEQ multiplex PCR, lists solely in-frame clones and lacks some. The data show approximately 90,000 clones, with 90% to 95% seen just once and approximately 0.31% held by the top ten. The specimen sequenced was non-Treg CD4+ T cells sorted from blood. The receptors were sampled from a human donor in good health. Both conserved end residues are part of each CDR3. D genes are given only for firm matches. Clone size is stated in some rows and not others, as once, few, many or a class when expanded.

V gene	D gene	J gene	clone size	CDR3 protein	CDR3 DNA
TRBV18	NA	TRBJ1-4	NA	CASSPASVATNEKLFF	TGTGCCAGCTCACCCGCCTCTGTTGCAACTAATGAAAAACTGTTTTTT
TRBV10-3	TRBD1	TRBJ2-3	NA	CAINPGTGVADTQYF	TGTGCCATCAACCCCGGGACAGGGGTGGCAGATACGCAGTATTTT
TRBV18	NA	TRBJ1-4	NA	CASSPRPGKGEKLFF	TGTGCCAGCTCACCACGGCCAGGGAAGGGTGAAAAACTGTTTTTT
TRBV5-8	NA	TRBJ2-7	NA	CASSLGQGLYEQYF	TGTGCCAGCAGCTTAGGGCAGGGTTTGTACGAGCAGTACTTC
TRBV11-3	TRBD1	TRBJ1-2	NA	CASSSQSGTANYGYTF	TGTGCCAGCAGCTCCCAATCCGGGACAGCTAACTATGGCTACACCTTC
TRBV7-2	NA	TRBJ2-3	NA	CASSLGSTDTQYF	TGTGCCAGCAGCTTAGGGAGCACAGATACGCAGTATTTT
TRBV5-1	NA	TRBJ2-2	once	CASNAQPAGRGVAGELFF	TGCGCCAGCAACGCTCAGCCCGCGGGCAGGGGGGTCGCCGGGGAGCTGTTTTTT
TRBV6-1	TRBD1	TRBJ1-5	NA	CASRAGTGGQPQHF	TGTGCCAGCCGGGCAGGGACAGGGGGTCAGCCCCAGCATTTT
TRBV9	NA	TRBJ1-3	NA	CASSRLGGLGNTIYF	TGTGCCAGCAGCCGTCTCGGGGGACTTGGAAACACCATATATTTT
TRBV5-4	TRBD2	TRBJ2-1	NA	CASSLQGGRVGNEQFF	TGTGCCAGCAGCTTGCAAGGCGGGAGAGTCGGCAATGAGCAGTTCTTC
TRBV19	NA	TRBJ2-3	NA	CASSIGGTPDTQYF	TGTGCCAGTAGTATAGGGGGAACCCCGGATACGCAGTATTTT
TRBV7-6	NA	TRBJ2-5	NA	CASSTPPQETQYF	TGTGCCAGCAGCACACCTCCACAAGAGACCCAGTACTTC
TRBV7-2	TRBD2	TRBJ2-1	NA	CASSRTGTSGSGEQFF	TGTGCCAGCAGCCGAACCGGGACTAGCGGGAGCGGTGAGCAGTTCTTC
TRBV5-5	NA	TRBJ2-5	once	CASSLNPAFQETQYF	TGTGCCAGCAGCTTGAATCCAGCTTTCCAAGAGACCCAGTACTTC
TRBV30	TRBD1	TRBJ1-1	NA	CAWGGQSNTEAFF	TGTGCCTGGGGGGGACAGTCTAACACTGAAGCTTTCTTT
TRBV2	NA	TRBJ1-2	NA	CASRSGDWYGYTF	TGTGCCAGCAGGTCAGGGGATTGGTATGGCTACACCTTC
TRBV6-6	NA	TRBJ2-5	NA	CASTATDQETQYF	TGTGCCTCAACTGCGACAGACCAAGAGACCCAGTACTTC
TRBV4-2	NA	TRBJ1-5	NA	CASSPSNRARQPQHF	TGTGCCAGCAGCCCCTCAAACAGGGCGCGGCAGCCCCAGCATTTT
TRBV25-1	TRBD1	TRBJ1-1	NA	CASTVQGGNTEAFF	TGTGCCAGCACGGTTCAGGGGGGGAACACTGAAGCTTTCTTT
TRBV2	NA	TRBJ1-2	NA	CASRVDASGGYTF	TGTGCCAGCAGAGTGGACGCCTCGGGTGGCTACACCTTC
TRBV10-3	NA	TRBJ1-1	NA	CAISESGRSNTEAFF	TGTGCCATCAGTGAGTCGGGCAGATCAAACACTGAAGCTTTCTTT
TRBV7-9	NA	TRBJ1-1	NA	CASSPRDRLNTEAFF	TGTGCCAGCAGCCCCCGAGACAGACTGAACACTGAAGCTTTCTTT
TRBV2	NA	TRBJ1-2	NA	CASSEGIGSTF	TGTGCCAGCAGTGAAGGGATTGGATCCACCTTC
TRBV6-1	NA	TRBJ1-3	NA	CASMRTWVAGNTIYF	TGTGCCAGCATGAGGACGTGGGTAGCAGGAAACACCATATATTTT
TRBV19	NA	TRBJ2-1	NA	CASSTNGAYNEQFF	TGTGCCAGTAGTACCAACGGGGCTTACAATGAGCAGTTCTTC
TRBV7-8	TRBD1	TRBJ2-5	NA	CASSSRDRAYQETQYF	TGTGCCAGCAGCTCCCGGGACAGAGCGTACCAAGAGACCCAGTACTTC
TRBV19	NA	TRBJ2-2	NA	CASLGKVGANTGELFF	TGTGCCAGCCTCGGGAAAGTCGGAGCGAACACCGGGGAGCTGTTTTTT